Below, 22 T cell receptor beta chains from the same sample are listed, as sequenced in a study of blood T cells in healthy people across ages. The authors ran a second PCR of 7 to 11 cycles using a sample-barcoded 5' primer and a J-beta primer mix. TCRdb used MiXCR to reprocess the 5' RACE reads, holding one entry per CDR3 protein. The repertoire holds about 730,000 distinct CDR3 sequences, with around 40% as singletons. The specimen was blood. These receptors were taken from a woman in her sixties in good health.

The chain couples TRBV5-1 to TRBJ2-7; 8 nucleotides line up with TRBD2. The CDR3 spans 15 residues. Trimming at V came to 0 bases and at J to 6 bases, leaving 8 bases not matched to a gene. Per the germline V gene, CDR1 is SGHRS and CDR2 is YFSETQ. The DNA for the CDR3 is TGCGCCAGCAGCTTGGGAGCCAGCGGGGGAGGCGAGCAGTACTTC. This codes for CASSLGASGGGEQYF.

CDR3 region: CSASGGKNIQYF. As DNA, the CDR3 is TGCAGTGCTAGCGGCGGGAAAAACATTCAGTACTTC. This chain joins TRBV20-1 and TRBJ2-4; D may be TRBD2 (5 bases). The CDR3 is 12 residues long. V was trimmed by 3 bases and J by 4 bases, leaving 7 bases between them. Germline lookup yields CDR1 DFQATT and CDR2 SNEGSKA (reference sequence).

The chain joins TRBV9 to TRBJ2-3; perhaps TRBD1 as D (5 bases). Trimming pared 4 bases from V and 4 bases from J, leaving 19 bases between. Germline loops: CDR1 SGDLS, CDR2 YYNGEE. This CDR3 spans 16 amino acids. The chain's CDR3 is CASSFMGPAQADTQYF. The CDR3 nucleotides read TGTGCCAGCAGCTTTATGGGGCCGGCTCAGGCAGATACGCAGTATTTT. The whole variable domain, remainder taken from reference TRBV9 and TRBJ2-3, is DSGVTQTPKHLITATGQRVTLRCSPRSGDLSVYWYQQSLDQGLQFLIQYYNGEERAKGNILERFSAQQFPDLHSELNLSSLELGDSALYFCASSFMGPAQADTQYFGPGTRLTVL.

This clonotype has more than one count but fewer than ten. The V and J genes are TRBV7-2 and TRBJ2-7; no firm D call. This CDR3 has 14 amino acids. Trimming left V 1 base short and J 5 bases short, with 12 bases between. Germline V gene lookup returns CDR1 SGHTA and CDR2 FQGNSA. This chain's CDR3 is CASSLEAALDEQYF. The CDR3 DNA is TGTGCCAGCAGCTTAGAGGCGGCCCTGGACGAGCAGTACTTC.

This clonotype occurred a few times. The chain links TRBV20-1 to TRBJ1-2; the D gene is possibly TRBD1 (6 bases). Germline CDR1 DFQATT, CDR2 SNEGSKA (reference sequence). This CDR3 is built from 14 residues. V was trimmed by 7 bases and J by 1 base, leaving 16 bases between them. The chain's CDR3 is CSVYLQGFNYGYTF. CDR3 nucleotide sequence: TGCAGTGTCTACCTACAGGGTTTTAACTATGGCTACACCTTC.

With respect to this clonotype: A single base separates this from a much larger clone, so it may be a read error. V is TRBV3-1 and J is TRBJ1-2, with a possible D match to TRBD1 (5 bases). The CDR3 extends over 14 amino acids. Per germline, CDR1 LGHDT and CDR2 YNNKEL (reference sequence). The V end lost 11 bases, the J end lost 4 bases, and 20 bases lay between the germline ends. The CDR3 sequence is CAGFRAGASYGYTF. The CDR3 DNA is TGTGCCGGCTTCCGGGCCGGGGCAAGCTATGGCTACACCTTC. The full variable domain, in which reference TRBV3-1 and TRBJ1-2 provide the parts outside the CDR3, is DTAVSQTPKYLVTQMGNDKSIKCEQNLGHDTMYWYKQDSKKFLKIMFSYNNKELIINETVPNRFSPKSPDKAHLNLHINSLELGDSAVYFCAGFRAGASYGYTFGSGTRLTVV.

This clonotype was seen a few times. J is TRBJ1-2 and V is TRBV6-1, with D uncertain. Trimming removed 9 bases at V and 4 bases at J, with 15 bases between. CDR3 length: 13 residues. CDR1 and CDR2 (germline): MNHNS, SASEGT. CDR3 region: CASSREDGYGYTF. The CDR3 DNA sequence: TGTGCCAGTTCTCGTGAGGACGGCTATGGCTACACCTTC.

The rearrangement links TRBV19 to TRBJ2-5, with D perhaps TRBD2 (6 bases). The J call may be wrong; the DNA end is better matched by TRBJ2-7. CDR1 and CDR2 (germline): LNHDA, SQIVND (reference sequence). The CDR3 sequence is 16 residues long. In nucleotides, the CDR3 is TGTGCCAGTAGTTGGGCGGGGAGAGGCTCTAAAGACGAGCAGTACTTC. Residues: CASSWAGRGSKDEQYF.

This clonotype was counted once. The chain couples TRBV29-1 to TRBJ1-2, with D hard to call. CDR1 and CDR2 from the germline V gene are SQVTM and ANQGSEA. The length of the CDR3 is 14 residues. Trimming removed 8 bases from V and 0 bases from J, with 16 bases in between. CDR3 DNA sequence: TGCAGCACAGTTCAGGTAGAGACTAACTATGGCTACACCTTC. It translates to CSTVQVETNYGYTF.

This clonotype was observed a few times. The V call is TRBV6-2 or TRBV6-3, the J call TRBJ2-7; D gene unclear. The V and J ends lost 10 bases and 2 bases respectively, with 15 bases between them. The CDR3 is made up of 13 amino acids. CDR1 is MNHEY, CDR2 SVGEGT, per germline. The CDR3 DNA sequence: TGTGCCACCACAGAAGTGGGGACCTACGAGCAGTACTTC. Its protein product is CATTEVGTYEQYF.

This clonotype was seen ten or more times. The V and J genes are TRBV6-2 or TRBV6-3 and TRBJ2-6; D not certain. Deletions cut 7 bases from V and 0 bases from J, with 4 bases between. This CDR3 has 13 amino acids. Looked up from germline, CDR1 is MNHEY and CDR2 is SVGEGT. The CDR3 spells CASILSGANVLTF. The CDR3 DNA sequence: TGTGCCAGCATACTCTCTGGGGCCAACGTCCTGACTTTC.

The V and J genes are TRBV20-1 and TRBJ2-7; 9 positions match TRBD2. Germline CDR1 is DFQATT and CDR2 is SNEGSKA (reference sequence). J lost 3 bases, V lost 3 bases, and 6 bases had no gene match. The CDR3 totals 14 residues. DNA of the CDR3: TGCAGTGCTAGTAATAGCGGGGGTTACTACGAGCAGTACTTC. Its translation: CSASNSGGYYEQYF.

In its sample, this clonotype was seen a few times. The chain couples TRBV6-5 to TRBJ2-6; TRBD2 is a possible D gene (5 bases). Trimming cost V 0 bases and J 0 bases, with 6 bases left between them. The CDR3 is 16 residues long. In germline, CDR1 is MNHEY, CDR2 SVGAGI. The CDR3 region has the DNA TGTGCCAGCAGTTACTCCCGGGGCTCTGGGGCCAACGTCCTGACTTTC. It yields the protein CASSYSRGSGANVLTF.

A word on this clonotype: The junction departs from germline at one end; a sequencing error may be responsible. The J gene is TRBJ1-6, the V gene TRBV7-9; 9 bases map to TRBD1. CDR1 and CDR2 from the germline V gene are SEHNR and FQNEAQ (reference sequence). The CDR3 consists of 15 residues. The CDR3: CANSLGDREISPLHF. The CDR3 coding sequence is TGTGCCAACAGCTTAGGGGACAGGGAGATTTCACCCCTCCACTTT.

In this sample, this clonotype turned up a few times. This sequence joins TRBV5-1 and TRBJ2-7, with 12 nucleotides matching TRBD1. Germline loops: CDR1 SGHRS, CDR2 YFSETQ. The CDR3 covers 16 residues. Losses at the gene ends were 0 bases for V and 5 bases for J; bases not matched to a gene: 6. CDR3 in DNA: TGCGCCAGCAGCTTGGCGGGGACAGGGGGCCTCCACGAGCAGTACTTC. Translating gives CASSLAGTGGLHEQYF.

The CDR3 sequence is CASRPSGTGQETQYF. For the CDR3, the DNA is TGTGCCAGCAGACCCTCCGGGACAGGGCAAGAGACCCAGTACTTC. The V gene is TRBV12-3 or TRBV12-4, the J gene TRBJ2-5; 9 positions match TRBD1. V dropped 6 bases and J dropped 2; count of bases not matched to a gene: 7. This CDR3 comprises 15 residues.

This clonotype was seen more than once but under ten times. The chain uses TRBV9 and TRBJ1-2; D is ambiguous. Trimming shortened V by 5 bases and J by 5 bases, and 10 bases separated the two germline ends. The CDR3 extends over 12 amino acids. Germline values: CDR1 SGDLS, CDR2 YYNGEE. CDR3 sequence (DNA): TGTGCCAGCAGTGACGACGGGTATGGCTACACCTTC. It is translated as CASSDDGYGYTF.

The V call is TRBV20-1, the J call TRBJ2-1, with 7 bases lining up with TRBD2. The CDR3 loop spans 16 amino acids. Looked up from germline, CDR1 is DFQATT and CDR2 is SNEGSKA (reference sequence). With V trimmed by 0 bases and J by 2 bases, 7 bases remained unmatched. CDR3 in DNA: TGCAGTGCTAGAGATCCTAGCGGACTTCCCTACAATGAGCAGTTCTTC. It encodes CSARDPSGLPYNEQFF.

The chain carries TRBV2 and TRBJ2-1, with TRBD2 matching over 7 bases. Germline CDR1 reads SNHLY; CDR2 reads FYNNEI. V shed 4 bases, J shed 6 bases, and the junction held 9 bases outside the gene matches. There are 15 residues in the CDR3. The CDR3 bases are TGTGCCAGCAGTGGAAGGCTAGCGGTGGGCAATGAGCAGTTCTTC. This sequence encodes CASSGRLAVGNEQFF.

The chain carries TRBV12-3 or TRBV12-4 and TRBJ2-7; 13 nucleotides agree with TRBD2. V lost 5 bases to trimming and J lost 7 bases; unmatched junction nucleotides: 17. The CDR3 totals 18 residues. In nucleotides, the CDR3 is TGTGCCAGCAGTCCGGGACTAGCGGGATACAGCTCCTACAATGAGCAGTACTTC. Amino acids: CASSPGLAGYSSYNEQYF.

This clonotype was counted at least ten times. This chain connects TRBV29-1 to TRBJ2-7, with TRBD2 identical over 9 bases. The CDR3 runs to 13 residues. The germline CDR1 and CDR2 sequences are SQVTM and ANQGSEA. With V trimmed by 7 bases and J by 7 bases, 11 bases remained unmatched. The CDR3: CSASGTSPWEQYF. The CDR3 DNA follows: TGCAGCGCTTCCGGGACTAGCCCGTGGGAGCAGTACTTC.

The chain combines TRBV20-1 with TRBJ1-5; D gene unclear. Germline values: CDR1 DFQATT, CDR2 SNEGSKA (reference sequence). V shed 6 bases and J shed 4 bases, with 10 bases lying between them. This CDR3 spans 12 amino acids. Written as DNA, the CDR3 is TGCAGTGCCTACCTTCTAAATCAGCCCCAGCATTTT. As protein: CSAYLLNQPQHF.